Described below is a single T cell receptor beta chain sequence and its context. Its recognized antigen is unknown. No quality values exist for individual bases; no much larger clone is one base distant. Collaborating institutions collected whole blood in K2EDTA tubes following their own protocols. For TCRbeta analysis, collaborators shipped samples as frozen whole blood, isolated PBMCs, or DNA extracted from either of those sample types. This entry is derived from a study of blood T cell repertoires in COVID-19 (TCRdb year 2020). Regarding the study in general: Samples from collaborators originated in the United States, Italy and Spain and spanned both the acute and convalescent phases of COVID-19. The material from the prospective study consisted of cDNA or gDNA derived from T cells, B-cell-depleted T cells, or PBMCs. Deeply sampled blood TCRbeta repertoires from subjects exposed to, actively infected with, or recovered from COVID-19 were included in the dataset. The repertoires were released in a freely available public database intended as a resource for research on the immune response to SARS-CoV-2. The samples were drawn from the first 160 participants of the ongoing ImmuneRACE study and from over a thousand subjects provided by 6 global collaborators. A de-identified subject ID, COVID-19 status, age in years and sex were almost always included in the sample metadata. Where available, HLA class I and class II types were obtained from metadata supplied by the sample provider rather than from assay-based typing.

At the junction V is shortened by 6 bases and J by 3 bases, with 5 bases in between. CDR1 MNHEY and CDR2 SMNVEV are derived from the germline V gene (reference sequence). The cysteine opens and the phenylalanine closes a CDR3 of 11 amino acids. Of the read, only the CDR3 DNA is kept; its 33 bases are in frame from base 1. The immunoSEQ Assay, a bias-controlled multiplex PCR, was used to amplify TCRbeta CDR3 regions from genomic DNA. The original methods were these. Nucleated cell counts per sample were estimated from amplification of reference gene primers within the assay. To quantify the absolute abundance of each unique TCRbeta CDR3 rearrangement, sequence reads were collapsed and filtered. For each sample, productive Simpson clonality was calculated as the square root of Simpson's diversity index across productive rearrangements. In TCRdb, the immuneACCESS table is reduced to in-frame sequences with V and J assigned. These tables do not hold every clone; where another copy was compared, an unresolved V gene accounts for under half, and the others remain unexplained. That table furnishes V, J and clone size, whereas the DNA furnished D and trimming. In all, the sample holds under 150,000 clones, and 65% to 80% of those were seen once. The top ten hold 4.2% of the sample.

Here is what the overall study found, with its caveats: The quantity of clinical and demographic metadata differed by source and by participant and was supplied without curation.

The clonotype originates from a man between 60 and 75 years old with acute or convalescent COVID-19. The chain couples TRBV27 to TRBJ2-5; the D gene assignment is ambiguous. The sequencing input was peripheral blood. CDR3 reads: CASSTKETQYF. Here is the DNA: TGTGCCAGCAGCACTAAAGAGACCCAGTACTTC.